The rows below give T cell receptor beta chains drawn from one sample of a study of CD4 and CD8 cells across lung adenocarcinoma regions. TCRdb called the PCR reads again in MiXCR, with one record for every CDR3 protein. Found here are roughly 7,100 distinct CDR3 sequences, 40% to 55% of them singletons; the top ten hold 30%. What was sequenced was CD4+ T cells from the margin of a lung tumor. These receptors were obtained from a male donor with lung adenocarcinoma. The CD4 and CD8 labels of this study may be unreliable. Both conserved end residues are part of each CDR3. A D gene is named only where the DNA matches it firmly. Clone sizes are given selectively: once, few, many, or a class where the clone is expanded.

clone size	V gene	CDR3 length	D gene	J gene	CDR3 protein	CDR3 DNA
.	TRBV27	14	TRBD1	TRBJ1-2	CASSYPTTGDGYTF	TGTGCCAGCAGTTACCCGACTACAGGGGATGGCTACACCTTC
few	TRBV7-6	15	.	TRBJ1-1	CASSSWQDPNTEAFF	TGTGCCAGCAGCTCCTGGCAGGATCCTAACACTGAAGCTTTCTTT
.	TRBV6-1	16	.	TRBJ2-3	CASSELHRPRANTQYF	TGTGCCAGCAGTGAATTACACAGGCCTCGGGCAAATACGCAGTATTTT
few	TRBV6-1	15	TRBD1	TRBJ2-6	CASGTGGSGANVLTF	TGTGCCAGCGGGACAGGGGGCTCTGGGGCCAACGTCCTGACTTTC
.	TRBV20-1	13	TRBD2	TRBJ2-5	CSAIGLDKETQYF	TGCAGTGCTATAGGACTAGACAAAGAGACCCAGTACTTC
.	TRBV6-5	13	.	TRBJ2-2	CASSYSGIGELFF	TGTGCCAGCAGTTACTCAGGGATCGGGGAGCTGTTTTTT
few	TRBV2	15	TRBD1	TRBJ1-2	CASSGTQGNVRGYTF	TGTGCCAGCAGTGGAACACAGGGGAACGTAAGGGGCTACACCTTC
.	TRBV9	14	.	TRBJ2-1	CASSVGGQNNEQFF	TGTGCCAGCAGCGTAGGGGGTCAAAACAATGAGCAGTTCTTC
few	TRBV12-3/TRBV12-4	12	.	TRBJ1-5	CASSSSGQPQHF	TGTGCCAGCAGTTCGAGCGGTCAGCCCCAGCATTTT
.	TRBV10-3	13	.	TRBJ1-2	CAISYTGSDGYTF	TGTGCCATCAGCTACACAGGGAGTGATGGCTACACCTTC
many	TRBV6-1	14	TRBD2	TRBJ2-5	CASRAGGPGETQYF	TGTGCCAGCAGGGCGGGAGGGCCGGGCGAGACCCAGTACTTC
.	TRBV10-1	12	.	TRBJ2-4	CASSETGSVQYF	TGCGCCAGCAGTGAGACAGGGTCTGTTCAGTACTTC
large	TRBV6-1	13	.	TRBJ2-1	CASSEAPGTEQFF	TGTGCCAGCAGTGAAGCGCCCGGGACAGAGCAGTTCTTC
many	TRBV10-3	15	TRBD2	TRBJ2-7	CAISESGGRYNEQYF	TGTGCCATCAGTGAGTCGGGCGGGAGATACAATGAGCAGTACTTC
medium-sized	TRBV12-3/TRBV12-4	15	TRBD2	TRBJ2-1	CASTLGGGAYNEQFF	TGTGCCAGCACTCTGGGGGGGGGGGCCTACAATGAGCAGTTCTTC
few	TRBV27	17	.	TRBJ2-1	CASSSSASSVRWNEQFF	TGTGCCAGCAGTTCGTCGGCCTCTAGCGTCAGATGGAATGAGCAGTTCTTC
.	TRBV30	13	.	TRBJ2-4	CAWSVQGINIQYF	TGTGCCTGGAGTGTACAGGGAATAAACATTCAGTACTTC
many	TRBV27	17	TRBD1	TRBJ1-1	CASSLWGWDRGHIEAFF	TGTGCCAGCAGTTTATGGGGGTGGGACAGGGGGCATATTGAAGCTTTCTTT
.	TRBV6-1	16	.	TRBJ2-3	CASSERGVRDTDTQYF	TGTGCCAGCAGTGAACGGGGGGTTAGGGACACAGATACGCAGTATTTC
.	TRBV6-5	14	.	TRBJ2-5	CASSYSGAQETQYF	TGTGCCAGCAGTTACTCGGGGGCCCAAGAGACCCAGTACTTC
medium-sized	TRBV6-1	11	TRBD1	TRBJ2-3	CASRDRYTQYF	TGTGCCAGCCGGGACAGGTATACGCAGTATTTT
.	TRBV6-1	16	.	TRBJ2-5	CASSERGLRAPDTQYF	TGTGCCAGCAGTGAAAGGGGACTCCGGGCCCCAGATACCCAGTACTTC
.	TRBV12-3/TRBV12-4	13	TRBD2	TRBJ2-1	CAHGTSVDNEQFF	TGTGCCCACGGGACTAGCGTAGACAATGAGCAGTTCTTC
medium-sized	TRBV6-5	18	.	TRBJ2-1	CASSYSYGIRGAYNEQFF	TGTGCCAGCAGTTACTCTTACGGGATTCGAGGGGCCTACAATGAGCAGTTCTTC
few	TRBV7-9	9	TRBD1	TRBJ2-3	CAIGTGWFF	TGTGCCATCGGGACAGGGTGGTTCTTC
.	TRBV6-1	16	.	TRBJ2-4	CASSGASRPAKDIQYF	TGTGCCAGCAGCGGGGCGTCACGGCCTGCCAAAGACATTCAGTACTTC
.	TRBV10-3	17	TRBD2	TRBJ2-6	CATLGSGRASGSNVLSF	TGTGCCACCCTAGGTAGCGGGAGGGCTTCTGGCTCCAACGTCCTGTCCTTC
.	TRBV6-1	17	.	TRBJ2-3	CASRPNGAANNIYEQYF	TGTGCCAGCAGACCAAACGGGGCCGCAAACAATATCTACGAGCAGTATTTT